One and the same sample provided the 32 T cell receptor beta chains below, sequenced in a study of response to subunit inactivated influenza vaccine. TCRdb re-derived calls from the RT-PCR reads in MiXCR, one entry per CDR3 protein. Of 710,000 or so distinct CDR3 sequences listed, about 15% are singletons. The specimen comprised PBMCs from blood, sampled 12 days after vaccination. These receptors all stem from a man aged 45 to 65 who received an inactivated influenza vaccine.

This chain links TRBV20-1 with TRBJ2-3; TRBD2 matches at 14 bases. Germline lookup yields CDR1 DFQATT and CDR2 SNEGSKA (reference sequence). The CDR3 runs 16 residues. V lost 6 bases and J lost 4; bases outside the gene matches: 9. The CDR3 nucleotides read TGCAGTGCCGCCGGGACTAGCGGGAGTGTCGCAGATACGCAGTATTTT. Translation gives CSAAGTSGSVADTQYF.

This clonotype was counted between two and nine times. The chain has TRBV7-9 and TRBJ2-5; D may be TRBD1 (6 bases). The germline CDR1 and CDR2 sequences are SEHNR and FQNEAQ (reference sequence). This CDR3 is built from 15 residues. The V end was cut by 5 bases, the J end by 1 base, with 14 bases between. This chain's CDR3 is CASSRAWDTQETQYF. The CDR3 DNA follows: TGTGCCAGCAGCCGAGCCTGGGACACCCAAGAGACCCAGTACTTC.

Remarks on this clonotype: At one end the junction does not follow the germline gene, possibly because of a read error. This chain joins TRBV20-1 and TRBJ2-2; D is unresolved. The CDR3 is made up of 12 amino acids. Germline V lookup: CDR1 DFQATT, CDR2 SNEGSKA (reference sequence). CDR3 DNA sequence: TGCGGTGCTAGAGATTCCACCGGGGAGCTGTTTTTT. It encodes CGARDSTGELFF.

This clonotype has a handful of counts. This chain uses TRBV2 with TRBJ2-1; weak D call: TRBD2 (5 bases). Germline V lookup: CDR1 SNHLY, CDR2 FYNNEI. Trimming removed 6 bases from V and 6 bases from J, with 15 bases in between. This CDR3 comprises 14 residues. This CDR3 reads CASRFLGEGNEQFF. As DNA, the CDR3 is TGTGCCAGCAGATTTCTCGGAGAGGGCAATGAGCAGTTCTTC.

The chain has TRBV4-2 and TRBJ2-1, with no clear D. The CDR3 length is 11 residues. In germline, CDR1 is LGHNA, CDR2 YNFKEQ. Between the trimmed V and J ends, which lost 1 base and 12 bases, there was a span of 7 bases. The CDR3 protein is CASSQVSVQFF. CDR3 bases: TGTGCCAGCAGCCAAGTAAGTGTGCAGTTCTTC.

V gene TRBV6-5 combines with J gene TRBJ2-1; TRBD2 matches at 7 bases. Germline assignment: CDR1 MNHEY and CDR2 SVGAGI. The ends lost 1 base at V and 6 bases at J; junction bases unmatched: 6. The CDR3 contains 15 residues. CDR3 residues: CASSYLLSGGNEQFF. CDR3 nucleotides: TGTGCCAGCAGTTACTTGCTTTCGGGGGGCAATGAGCAGTTCTTC.

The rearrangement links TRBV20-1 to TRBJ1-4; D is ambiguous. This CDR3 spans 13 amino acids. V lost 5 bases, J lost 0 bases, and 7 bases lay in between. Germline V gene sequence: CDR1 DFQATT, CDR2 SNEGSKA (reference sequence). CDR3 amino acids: CSASYATNEKLFF. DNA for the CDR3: TGCAGTGCTTCCTATGCAACTAATGAAAAACTGTTTTTT.

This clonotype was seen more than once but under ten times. The DNA of the CDR3 is TGTGCCACCTCGCGCAGGGTTCGCACAGATACGCAGTATTTT. Translated: CATSRRVRTDTQYF. V is TRBV6-1 and J is TRBJ2-3; possible D gene TRBD1, 5 bases. Germline V gene data show CDR1 as MNHNS and CDR2 as SASEGT. This CDR3 region has 14 residues. V was shortened by 10 bases and J by 1 base, with 15 bases between the two germline ends.

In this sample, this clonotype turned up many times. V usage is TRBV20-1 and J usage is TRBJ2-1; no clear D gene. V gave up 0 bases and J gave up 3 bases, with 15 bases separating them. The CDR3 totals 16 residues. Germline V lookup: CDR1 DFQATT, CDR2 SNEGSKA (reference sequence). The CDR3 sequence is CSARDRSRSRYNEQFF. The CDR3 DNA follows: TGCAGTGCTAGAGATCGGTCCCGGTCCCGCTACAATGAGCAGTTCTTC.

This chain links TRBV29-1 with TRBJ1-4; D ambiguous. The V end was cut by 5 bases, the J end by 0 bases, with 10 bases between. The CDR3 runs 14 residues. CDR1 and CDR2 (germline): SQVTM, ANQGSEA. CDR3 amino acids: CSVTRQPTNEKLFF. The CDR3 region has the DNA TGCAGCGTTACCCGGCAGCCAACTAATGAAAAACTGTTTTTT.

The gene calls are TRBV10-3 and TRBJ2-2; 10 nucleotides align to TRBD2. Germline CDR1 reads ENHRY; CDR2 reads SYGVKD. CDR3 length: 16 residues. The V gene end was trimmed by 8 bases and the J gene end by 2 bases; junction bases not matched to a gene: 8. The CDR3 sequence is CAIGPSGGVNTGELFF. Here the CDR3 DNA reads TGTGCCATCGGGCCCAGCGGGGGGGTTAACACCGGGGAGCTGTTTTTT.

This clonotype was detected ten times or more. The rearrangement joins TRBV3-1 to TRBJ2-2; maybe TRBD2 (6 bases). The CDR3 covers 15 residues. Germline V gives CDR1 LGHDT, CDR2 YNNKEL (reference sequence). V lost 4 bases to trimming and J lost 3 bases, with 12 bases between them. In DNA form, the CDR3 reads TGTGCCAGCAGCCCCGGGACTGGATACACCGGGGAGCTGTTTTTT. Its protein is CASSPGTGYTGELFF. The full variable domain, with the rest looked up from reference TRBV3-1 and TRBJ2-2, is DTAVSQTPKYLVTQMGNDKSIKCEQNLGHDTMYWYKQDSKKFLKIMFSYNNKELIINETVPNRFSPKSPDKAHLNLHINSLELGDSAVYFCASSPGTGYTGELFFGEGSRLTVL.

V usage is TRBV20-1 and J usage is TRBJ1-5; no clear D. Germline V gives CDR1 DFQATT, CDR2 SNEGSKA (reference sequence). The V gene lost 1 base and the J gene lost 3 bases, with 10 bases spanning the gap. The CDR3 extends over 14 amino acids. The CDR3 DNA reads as TGCAGTGCTAGAGGCGGCGGACTCAATCAGCCCCAGCATTTT. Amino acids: CSARGGGLNQPQHF.

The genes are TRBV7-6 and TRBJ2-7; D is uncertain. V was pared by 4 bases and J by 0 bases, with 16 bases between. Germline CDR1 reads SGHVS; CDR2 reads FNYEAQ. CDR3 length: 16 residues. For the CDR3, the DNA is TGTGCCAGCAGCTCCGGGCTGTGGCCTAGCTCCTACGAGCAGTACTTC. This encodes CASSSGLWPSSYEQYF.

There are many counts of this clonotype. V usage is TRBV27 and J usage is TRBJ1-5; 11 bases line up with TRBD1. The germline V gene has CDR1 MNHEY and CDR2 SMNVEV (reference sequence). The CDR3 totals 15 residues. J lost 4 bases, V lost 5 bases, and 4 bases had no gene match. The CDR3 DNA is TGTGCCAGCAGTCTGGGGACAGGGGGAAATCAGCCCCAGCATTTT. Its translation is CASSLGTGGNQPQHF.

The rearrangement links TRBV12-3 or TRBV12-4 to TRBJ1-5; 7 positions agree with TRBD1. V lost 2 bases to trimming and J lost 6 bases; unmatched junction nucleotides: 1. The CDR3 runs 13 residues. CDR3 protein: CASSLYRGQPQHF. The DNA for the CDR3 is TGTGCCAGCAGTTTATACAGGGGTCAGCCCCAGCATTTT.

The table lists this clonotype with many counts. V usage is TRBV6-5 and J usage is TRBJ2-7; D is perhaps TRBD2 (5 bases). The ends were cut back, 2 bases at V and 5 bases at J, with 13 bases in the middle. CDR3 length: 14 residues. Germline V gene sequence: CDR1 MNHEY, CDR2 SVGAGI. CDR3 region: CASSYGTAGNEQYF. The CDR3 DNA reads TGTGCCAGCAGTTACGGTACGGCGGGCAACGAGCAGTACTTC.

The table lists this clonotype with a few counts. Written as DNA, the CDR3 is TGTGCCAGCAGCCACGCCTTAGGCAGCAGCGAGCAGTACTTC. This encodes CASSHALGSSEQYF. The chain links TRBV4-2 to TRBJ2-7; D is unresolved. Trimming removed 3 bases at V and 6 bases at J, with 15 bases between. Germline CDR1 reads LGHNA; CDR2 reads YNFKEQ. The CDR3 extends over 14 amino acids.

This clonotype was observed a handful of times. The CDR3 reads CASSQVRVGGYTF. CDR3 nucleotides: TGTGCCAGCAGCCAAGTTCGCGTCGGTGGCTACACCTTC. The rearrangement uses TRBV3-1 and TRBJ1-2; D gene ambiguous. This CDR3 region has 13 residues. V was trimmed by 1 base and J by 7 bases, leaving 10 bases between them. Germline V gives CDR1 LGHDT, CDR2 YNNKEL (reference sequence).

The chain's CDR3 is CSAGGHEQYF. The CDR3 DNA reads as TGCAGTGCCGGGGGCCACGAGCAGTACTTC. V is TRBV20-1 and J is TRBJ2-7; D could derive from TRBD1 or TRBD2 (6 bases each). Germline values: CDR1 DFQATT, CDR2 SNEGSKA (reference sequence). V was trimmed by 6 bases and J by 5 bases, leaving 8 bases between them. The CDR3 contains 10 residues.

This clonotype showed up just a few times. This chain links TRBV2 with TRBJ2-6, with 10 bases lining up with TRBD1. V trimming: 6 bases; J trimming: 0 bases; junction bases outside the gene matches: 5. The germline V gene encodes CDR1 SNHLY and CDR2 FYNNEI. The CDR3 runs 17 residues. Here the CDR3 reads CASRAGTGVSGANVLTF. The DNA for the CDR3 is TGTGCCAGCAGAGCCGGGACAGGGGTCTCTGGGGCCAACGTCCTGACTTTC.

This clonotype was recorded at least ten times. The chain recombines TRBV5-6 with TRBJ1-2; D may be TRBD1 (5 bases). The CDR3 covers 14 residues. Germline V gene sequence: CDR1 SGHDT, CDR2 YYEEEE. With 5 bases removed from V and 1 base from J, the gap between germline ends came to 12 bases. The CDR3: CASRPPGLNYGYTF. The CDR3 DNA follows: TGTGCCAGCAGGCCCCCAGGGCTTAACTATGGCTACACCTTC.

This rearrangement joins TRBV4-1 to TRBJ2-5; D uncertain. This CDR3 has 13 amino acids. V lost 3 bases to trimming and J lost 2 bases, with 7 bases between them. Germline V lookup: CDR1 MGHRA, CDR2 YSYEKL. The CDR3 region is CASSQSEQETQYF. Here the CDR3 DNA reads TGCGCCAGCAGCCAGTCAGAGCAAGAGACCCAGTACTTC.

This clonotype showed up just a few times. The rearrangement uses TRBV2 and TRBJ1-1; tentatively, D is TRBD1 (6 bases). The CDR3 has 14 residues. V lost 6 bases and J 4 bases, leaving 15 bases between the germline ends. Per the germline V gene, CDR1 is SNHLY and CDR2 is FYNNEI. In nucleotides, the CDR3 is TGTGCCAGCAGACCACAGGGTACGGGCACTGAAGCTTTCTTT. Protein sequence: CASRPQGTGTEAFF.

CDR3 residues: CASSYHLRQGEKETQYF. Here the CDR3 DNA reads TGTGCCAGCAGTTACCACCTTAGGCAGGGGGAGAAAGAGACCCAGTACTTC. The V and J genes are TRBV6-5 and TRBJ2-5, with 7 bases matching TRBD1. Germline loops: CDR1 MNHEY, CDR2 SVGAGI. The CDR3 runs to 17 residues. J gave up 3 bases and V 2 bases, and 12 bases lay outside the gene matches.

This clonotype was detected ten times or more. The chain's CDR3 is CSVSSSNYGYTF. CDR3 bases: TGCAGCGTCTCCTCATCGAACTATGGCTACACCTTC. The rearrangement uses TRBV29-1 and TRBJ1-2; D gene ambiguous. The CDR3 covers 12 residues. Germline V gene sequence: CDR1 SQVTM, CDR2 ANQGSEA. V was pared by 6 bases and J by 2 bases, with 10 bases between.

The CDR3 DNA sequence: TGTGCCAGCAGCAAATTAGCGGGGGGGTTCAAAAACATTCAGTACTTC. Encoded protein: CASSKLAGGFKNIQYF. The chain couples TRBV7-2 to TRBJ2-4; 11 nucleotides line up with TRBD2. The length of the CDR3 is 16 residues. Germline V gene lookup returns CDR1 SGHTA and CDR2 FQGNSA. With V trimmed by 5 bases and J by 3 bases, 6 bases remained unmatched.

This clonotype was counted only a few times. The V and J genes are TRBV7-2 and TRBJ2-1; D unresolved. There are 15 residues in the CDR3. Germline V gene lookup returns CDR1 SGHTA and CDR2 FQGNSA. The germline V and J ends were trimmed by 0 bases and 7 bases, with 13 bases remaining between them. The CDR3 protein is CASSLANVLGNEQFF. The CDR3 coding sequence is TGTGCCAGCAGCTTAGCGAACGTGCTGGGGAATGAGCAGTTCTTC.

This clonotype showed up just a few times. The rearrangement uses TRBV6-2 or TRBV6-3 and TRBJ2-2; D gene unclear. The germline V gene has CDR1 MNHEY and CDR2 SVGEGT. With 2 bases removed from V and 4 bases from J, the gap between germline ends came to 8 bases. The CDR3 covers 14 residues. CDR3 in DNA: TGTGCCAGCAGTTACCGACTTGTCACCGGGGAGCTGTTTTTT. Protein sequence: CASSYRLVTGELFF.

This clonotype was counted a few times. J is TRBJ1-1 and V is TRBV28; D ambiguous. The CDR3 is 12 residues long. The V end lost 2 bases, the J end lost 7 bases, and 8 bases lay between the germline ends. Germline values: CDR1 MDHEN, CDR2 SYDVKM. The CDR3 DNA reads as TGTGCCAGCAGTTTAGCGGAGGGTGAAGCTTTCTTT. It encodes CASSLAEGEAFF.

The CDR3 spells CASSLQQGAYEQYF. The CDR3 DNA sequence: TGTGCCAGCAGCTTACAACAGGGGGCGTACGAGCAGTACTTC. The chain combines TRBV11-2 with TRBJ2-7; 9 bases match TRBD1. The CDR3 has 14 amino acids. The V gene end was trimmed by 2 bases and the J gene end by 4 bases; junction bases not matched to a gene: 3. Germline assignment: CDR1 SGHAT and CDR2 FQNNGV.

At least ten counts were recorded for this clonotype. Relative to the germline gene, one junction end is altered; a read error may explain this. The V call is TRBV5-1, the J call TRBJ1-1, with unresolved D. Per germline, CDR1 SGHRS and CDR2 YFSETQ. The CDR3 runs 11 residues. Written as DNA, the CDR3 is TGTGCCAGCAGCTTAGTGGGGGAAGCTTTCTTT. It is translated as CASSLVGEAFF.